The present entry profiles one T cell receptor (beta chain) with its context. Its antigen is as yet unknown. Mismatch with germline at one junction end may stem from a read error. This entry comes from a study of lymphopenia after photon versus proton radiotherapy. Clones were read by immunoSEQ multiplex PCR, and TCRdb kept only the in-frame ones, dropping some. Among approximately 20,000 clones listed, around nine tenths were seen once. Findings and limits, study-wide: A bigger post-nadir fall in TCR diversity correlated inversely with survival time in deceased patients. Photon-treated patients lost naive T cells and TCR diversity; proton-treated stayed stable. Better survival with proton therapy was suggested as possible, not demonstrated.

The CDR3 consists of 15 residues. Germline-derived CDR1 and CDR2 are ENHRY and SYGVKD. This TCR derives from a man aged 70-80 years with pancreatic cancer. The chain links TRBV10-3 to TRBJ2-1; D may correspond to TRBD1 or TRBD2 (5 bases each). This specimen was peripheral blood, taken from a patient treated with proton-based radiotherapy. The CDR3 reads CAISESGQTYNEQFF. The DNA of the CDR3 is TGTGCCATCAGCGAGTCGGGGCAGACATACAATGAGCAGTTCTTC.